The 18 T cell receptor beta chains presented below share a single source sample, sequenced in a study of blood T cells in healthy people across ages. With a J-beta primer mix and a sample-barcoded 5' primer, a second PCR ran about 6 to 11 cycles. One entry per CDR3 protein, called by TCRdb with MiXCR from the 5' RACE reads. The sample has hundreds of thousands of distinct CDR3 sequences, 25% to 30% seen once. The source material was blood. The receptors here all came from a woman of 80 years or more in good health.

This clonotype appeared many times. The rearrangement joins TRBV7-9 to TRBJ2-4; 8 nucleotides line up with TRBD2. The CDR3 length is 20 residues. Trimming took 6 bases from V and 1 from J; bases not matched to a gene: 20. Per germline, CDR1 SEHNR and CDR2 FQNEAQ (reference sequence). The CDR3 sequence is CASSTNPSTSDHFAKNIQYF. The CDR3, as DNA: TGTGCCAGCAGTACAAACCCCTCGACTAGCGATCACTTTGCCAAAAACATTCAGTACTTC.

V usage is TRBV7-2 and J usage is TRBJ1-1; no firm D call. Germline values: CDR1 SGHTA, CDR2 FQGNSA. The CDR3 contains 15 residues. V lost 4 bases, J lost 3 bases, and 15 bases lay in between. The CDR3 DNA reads TGTGCCAGCAGCTCTGAGGTTATGCGGGACACTGAAGCTTTCTTT. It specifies CASSSEVMRDTEAFF.

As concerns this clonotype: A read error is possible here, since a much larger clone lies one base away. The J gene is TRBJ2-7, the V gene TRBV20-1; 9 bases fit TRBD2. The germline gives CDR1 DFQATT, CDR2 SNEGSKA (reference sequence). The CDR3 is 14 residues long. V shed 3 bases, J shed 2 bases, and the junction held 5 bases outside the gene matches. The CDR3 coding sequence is TGCAGTGCTAGGGATCGCGGGGGGGCCTACGAGCAGTACTTC. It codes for CSARDRGGAYEQYF.

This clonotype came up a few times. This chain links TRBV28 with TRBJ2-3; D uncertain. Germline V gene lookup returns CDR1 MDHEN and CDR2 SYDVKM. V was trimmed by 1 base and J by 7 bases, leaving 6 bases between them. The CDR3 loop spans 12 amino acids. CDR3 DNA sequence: TGTGCCAGCAGTTTATATAGAAATACGCAGTATTTT. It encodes CASSLYRNTQYF.

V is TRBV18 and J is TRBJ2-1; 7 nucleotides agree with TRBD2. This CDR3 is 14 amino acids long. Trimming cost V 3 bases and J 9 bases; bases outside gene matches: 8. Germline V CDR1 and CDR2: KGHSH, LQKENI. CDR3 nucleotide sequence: TGTGCCAGCTCACCGGGACTACAAGGTGGTGAGCAGTTCTTC. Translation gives CASSPGLQGGEQFF.

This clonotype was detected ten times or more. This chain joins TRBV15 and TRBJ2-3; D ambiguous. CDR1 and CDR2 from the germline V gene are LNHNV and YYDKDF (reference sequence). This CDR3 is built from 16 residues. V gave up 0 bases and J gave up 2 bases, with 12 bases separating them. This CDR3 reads CATSRDRAASTDTQYF. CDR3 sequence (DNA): TGTGCCACCAGCAGAGATCGGGCGGCCTCCACAGATACGCAGTATTTT.

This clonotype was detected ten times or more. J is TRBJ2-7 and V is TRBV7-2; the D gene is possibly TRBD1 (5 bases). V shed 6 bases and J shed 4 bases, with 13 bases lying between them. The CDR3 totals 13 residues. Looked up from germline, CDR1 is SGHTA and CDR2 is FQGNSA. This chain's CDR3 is CASSYTDRYEQYF. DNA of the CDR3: TGTGCCAGCAGTTACACTGACAGATACGAGCAGTACTTC.

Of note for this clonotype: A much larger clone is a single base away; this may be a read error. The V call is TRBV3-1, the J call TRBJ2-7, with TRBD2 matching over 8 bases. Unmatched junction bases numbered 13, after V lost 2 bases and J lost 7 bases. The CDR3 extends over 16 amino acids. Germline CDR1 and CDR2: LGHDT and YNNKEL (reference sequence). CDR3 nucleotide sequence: TGTGCCAGCAGCCAACGCGGGGGGTACGCCTACAATGAGCAGTACTTC. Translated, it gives CASSQRGGYAYNEQYF.

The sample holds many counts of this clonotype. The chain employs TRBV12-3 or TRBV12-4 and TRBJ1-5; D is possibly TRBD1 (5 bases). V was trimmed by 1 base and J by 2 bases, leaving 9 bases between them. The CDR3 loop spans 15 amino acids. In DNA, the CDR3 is TGTGCCAGCAGTTTAGGGGTGGGGGGCAATCAGCCCCAGCATTTT. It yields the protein CASSLGVGGNQPQHF.

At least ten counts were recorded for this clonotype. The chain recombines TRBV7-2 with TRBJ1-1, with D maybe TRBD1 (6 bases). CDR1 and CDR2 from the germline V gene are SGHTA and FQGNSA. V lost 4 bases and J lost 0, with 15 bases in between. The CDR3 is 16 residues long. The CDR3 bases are TGTGCCAGCAGCTCCACCTGGACAGCTATGAACACTGAAGCTTTCTTT. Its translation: CASSSTWTAMNTEAFF. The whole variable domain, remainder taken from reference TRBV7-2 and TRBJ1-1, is GAGVSQSPSNKVTEKGKDVELRCDPISGHTALYWYRQSLGQGLEFLIYFQGNSAPDKSGLPSDRFSAERTGGSVSTLTIQRTQQEDSAVYLCASSSTWTAMNTEAFFGQGTRLTVV.

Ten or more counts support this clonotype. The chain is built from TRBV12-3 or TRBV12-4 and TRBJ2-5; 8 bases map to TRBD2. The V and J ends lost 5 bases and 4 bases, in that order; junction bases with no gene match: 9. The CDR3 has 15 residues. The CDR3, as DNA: TGTGCCAGCAGTGTCCAGCGGGGGCCCCCAGAGACCCAGTACTTC. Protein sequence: CASSVQRGPPETQYF.

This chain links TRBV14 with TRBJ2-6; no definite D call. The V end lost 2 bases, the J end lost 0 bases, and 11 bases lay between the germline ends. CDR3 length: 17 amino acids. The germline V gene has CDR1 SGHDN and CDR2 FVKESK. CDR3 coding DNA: TGTGCCAGCAGCCAATTATTTATCGCCTCTGGGGCCAACGTCCTGACTTTC. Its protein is CASSQLFIASGANVLTF.

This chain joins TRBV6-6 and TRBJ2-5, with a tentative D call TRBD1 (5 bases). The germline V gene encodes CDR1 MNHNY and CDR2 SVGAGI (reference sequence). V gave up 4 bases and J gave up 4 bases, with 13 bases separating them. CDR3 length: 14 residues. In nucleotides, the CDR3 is TGTGCCAGCAGTTTCCCCCTTCAGGGAGAGACCCAGTACTTC. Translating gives CASSFPLQGETQYF.

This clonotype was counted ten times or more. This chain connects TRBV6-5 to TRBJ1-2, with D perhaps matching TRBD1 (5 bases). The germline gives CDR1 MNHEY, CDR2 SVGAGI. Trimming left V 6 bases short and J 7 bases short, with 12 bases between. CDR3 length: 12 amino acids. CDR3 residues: CASSPGAGGYTF. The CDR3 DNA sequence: TGTGCCAGCAGCCCCGGGGCGGGTGGCTACACCTTC.

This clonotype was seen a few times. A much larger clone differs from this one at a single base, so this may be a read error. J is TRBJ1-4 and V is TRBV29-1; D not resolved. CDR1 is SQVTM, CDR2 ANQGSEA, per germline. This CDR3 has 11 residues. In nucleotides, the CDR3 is TGCAGCGTTGCGACTAATGAAAAACGGTTTTTT. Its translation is CSVATNEKRFF.

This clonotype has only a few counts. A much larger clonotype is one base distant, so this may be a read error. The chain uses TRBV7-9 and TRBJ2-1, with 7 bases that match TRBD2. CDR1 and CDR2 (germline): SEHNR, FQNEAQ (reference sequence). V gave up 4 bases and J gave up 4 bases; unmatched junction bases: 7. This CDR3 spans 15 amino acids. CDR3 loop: CASSSKDGGYNEQFF. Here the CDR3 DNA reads TGTGCCAGCAGCTCAAAGGACGGGGGGTACAATGAGCAGTTCTTC.

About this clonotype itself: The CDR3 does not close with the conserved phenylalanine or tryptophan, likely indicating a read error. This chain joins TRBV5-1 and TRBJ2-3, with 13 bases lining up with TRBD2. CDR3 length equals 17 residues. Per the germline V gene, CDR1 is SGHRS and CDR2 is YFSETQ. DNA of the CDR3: TGCGCCGGCAGCTTGTATACTAGCGGGGGGGCCACAGATACGCAGTATTGT. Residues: CAGSLYTSGGATDTQYC.

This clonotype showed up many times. The CDR3 DNA reads TGTGCCAGCAGCTTTCGCGGAAACCAAGAGACCCAGTACTTC. It codes for CASSFRGNQETQYF. The chain uses TRBV5-4 and TRBJ2-5; D is ambiguous. Germline V lookup: CDR1 SGHNT, CDR2 YYREEE (reference sequence). Trimming shortened V by 2 bases and J by 0 bases, and 8 bases separated the two germline ends. The CDR3 has 14 amino acids. The full variable domain, rest sourced from reference TRBV5-4 and TRBJ2-5, is ETGVTQSPTHLIKTRGQQVTLRCSSQSGHNTVSWYQQALGQGPQFIFQYYREEENGRGNFPPRFSGLQFPNYSSELNVNALELDDSALYLCASSFRGNQETQYFGPGTRLLVL.